What follows are 20 T cell receptor beta chains derived from one specimen sequenced in a study of CD8 T cells in ankylosing spondylitis. Their recognized antigens are unknown. Overall study results and limits: One TCR beta motif, made up of under ten highly homologous variants, appeared characteristic of ankylosing spondylitis blood.

Each CDR3 protein gets one entry after TCRdb re-called the 5' RACE reads with MiXCR. The sample has around 430,000 distinct CDR3 sequences, over 15% seen once; the top ten hold just over 1%. Source material: blood, either unsorted or a sorted T cell fraction (not recorded which). The receptors shown here come from a male donor with ankylosing spondylitis.

CDR3 protein: CASSSSQGSQETQYF. For the CDR3, the DNA is TGTGCCAGCAGTTCAAGCCAGGGTTCCCAAGAGACCCAGTACTTC. The chain couples TRBV9 to TRBJ2-5; perhaps TRBD1 as D (5 bases). Trimming removed 5 bases from V and 1 base from J, with 15 bases in between. CDR3 length: 15 residues. CDR1 SGDLS and CDR2 YYNGEE come from the germline V gene.

The table lists this clonotype with a few counts. The rearrangement links TRBV7-2 to TRBJ2-2; D might be TRBD1 (6 bases). Germline V lookup: CDR1 SGHTA, CDR2 FQGNSA. Trimming cost V 3 bases and J 6 bases, with 8 bases left between them. This CDR3 comprises 13 residues. The CDR3, as DNA: TGTGCCAGCAGCTTCAACAGGGCCGGGGAGCTGTTTTTT. Translation: CASSFNRAGELFF. The full variable domain, rest sourced from reference TRBV7-2 and TRBJ2-2, is GAGVSQSPSNKVTEKGKDVELRCDPISGHTALYWYRQSLGQGLEFLIYFQGNSAPDKSGLPSDRFSAERTGGSVSTLTIQRTQQEDSAVYLCASSFNRAGELFFGEGSRLTVL.

This clonotype was detected a few times. The rearrangement joins TRBV7-9 to TRBJ1-1; D might be TRBD1 (6 bases). This CDR3 spans 14 amino acids. Trimming removed 6 bases at V and 4 bases at J, with 15 bases between. The germline CDR1 and CDR2 sequences are SEHNR and FQNEAQ (reference sequence). CDR3 sequence reads: CASRPTGFGTEAFF. The CDR3 DNA reads TGTGCCAGCAGACCCACAGGGTTTGGCACTGAAGCTTTCTTT.

This clonotype was seen a few times. The chain uses TRBV4-2 and TRBJ2-3; TRBD1 agrees at 7 bases. V was clipped by 3 bases and J by 0 bases; unmatched bases: 9. Germline V gene data show CDR1 as LGHNA and CDR2 as YNFKEQ. CDR3 length: 17 residues. The CDR3 loop reads CASSHGRQGPSTDTQYF. For the CDR3, the DNA is TGTGCCAGCAGCCACGGACGACAGGGCCCTAGCACAGATACGCAGTATTTT.

This clonotype was detected ten times or more. The CDR3 sequence: CSACRNRGDSHEQYF. The DNA for the CDR3 is TGCAGTGCTTGCAGGAACAGGGGGGATTCCCACGAGCAGTACTTC. J is TRBJ2-7 and V is TRBV20-1, with 8 bases identical to TRBD1. Trimming at V came to 5 bases and at J to 5 bases, leaving 14 bases not matched to a gene. In germline, CDR1 is DFQATT, CDR2 SNEGSKA (reference sequence). The CDR3 runs to 15 residues.

In this sample, this clonotype turned up a few times. This sequence joins TRBV20-1 and TRBJ1-6; no clear D gene. The CDR3 length is 12 residues. Germline V gives CDR1 DFQATT, CDR2 SNEGSKA (reference sequence). V dropped 1 base and J dropped 10 bases, with 8 bases sitting between them. CDR3 region: CSARGTQSPLHF. As DNA, the CDR3 is TGCAGTGCTAGAGGAACGCAATCACCCCTCCACTTT.

The J gene is TRBJ2-2, the V gene TRBV29-1, with 7 bases identical to TRBD1. Losses at the gene ends were 8 bases for V and 4 bases for J; bases not matched to a gene: 7. The CDR3 totals 13 residues. Germline assignment: CDR1 SQVTM and CDR2 ANQGSEA. The CDR3 DNA reads as TGCAGCTTCAAGACAGGGTCCACCGGGGAGCTGTTTTTT. Protein product: CSFKTGSTGELFF.

This clonotype was observed a handful of times. The rearrangement joins TRBV4-3 to TRBJ2-1; a possible D gene is TRBD2 (6 bases). Germline assignment: CDR1 LGHNA and CDR2 YSLEER. V lost 0 bases and J 0 bases, leaving 12 bases between the germline ends. The CDR3 has 17 amino acids. The CDR3 coding sequence is TGCGCCAGCAGCCAAGATCTGGGGAGGAGCTCCTACAATGAGCAGTTCTTC. Amino acids: CASSQDLGRSSYNEQFF.

This clonotype occurred a few times. The CDR3 coding sequence is TGCAGTGCTAGCTCCGGGACAGGGAAAACAGATACGCAGTATTTT. Translation gives CSASSGTGKTDTQYF. The rearrangement uses TRBV20-1 and TRBJ2-3; 9 nucleotides match TRBD1. Per germline, CDR1 DFQATT and CDR2 SNEGSKA (reference sequence). The CDR3 spans 15 residues. The V and J ends lost 3 bases and 3 bases, in that order; junction bases with no gene match: 7.

As to this clonotype: At one end, the junction sequence differs from germline, possibly due to a read error. The chain uses TRBV7-2 and TRBJ2-4, with 10 bases fitting TRBD1. The germline gives CDR1 SGHTA, CDR2 FQGNSA. This CDR3 is built from 13 residues. The CDR3 region has the DNA TGTGCCAGCTGCTTAGGGACAGGGGACATTCAGTACTTC. Amino acid sequence: CASCLGTGDIQYF.

This clonotype was detected only a few times. V and J are TRBV20-1 and TRBJ2-2, with 7 bases lining up with TRBD1. V shed 0 bases, J shed 7 bases, and the junction held 5 bases outside the gene matches. Germline CDR1 and CDR2: DFQATT and SNEGSKA (reference sequence). This CDR3 spans 14 amino acids. Here the CDR3 reads CSARDPGTVGELFF. The CDR3 nucleotides read TGCAGTGCTAGAGATCCCGGGACAGTCGGGGAGCTGTTTTTT.

The V call is TRBV7-2, the J call TRBJ2-4; perhaps TRBD2 as D (5 bases). Trimming left V 4 bases short and J 1 base short, with 14 bases between. The CDR3 totals 16 residues. The germline CDR1 and CDR2 sequences are SGHTA and FQGNSA. This chain's CDR3 is CASSSDYPGAKNIQYF. The CDR3 DNA follows: TGTGCCAGCAGCTCCGACTATCCGGGGGCCAAAAACATTCAGTACTTC. Drawing the rest from reference TRBV7-2 and TRBJ2-4, the complete variable domain is GAGVSQSPSNKVTEKGKDVELRCDPISGHTALYWYRQSLGQGLEFLIYFQGNSAPDKSGLPSDRFSAERTGGSVSTLTIQRTQQEDSAVYLCASSSDYPGAKNIQYFGAGTRLSVL.

This clonotype has more than one count but fewer than ten. This chain joins TRBV4-1 and TRBJ2-1; 11 nucleotides agree with TRBD2. CDR3 size: 16 residues. Losses at the gene ends were 1 base for V and 7 bases for J; bases not matched to a gene: 6. Germline lookup yields CDR1 MGHRA and CDR2 YSYEKL. CDR3: CASSQGRASGRNEQFF. The CDR3 nucleotides read TGCGCCAGCAGCCAAGGGCGGGCTAGCGGGAGGAATGAGCAGTTCTTC.

The chain links TRBV5-1 to TRBJ2-5, with TRBD1 matching over 10 bases. This CDR3 comprises 15 residues. Per germline, CDR1 SGHRS and CDR2 YFSETQ. Trimming cost V 4 bases and J 3 bases; bases outside gene matches: 6. The CDR3 loop reads CASSLDRGPKETQYF. The CDR3 nucleotides read TGCGCCAGCAGCCTAGACAGGGGGCCCAAAGAGACCCAGTACTTC.

The CDR3 DNA follows: TGCGCCAGCAGCCAAGCTGGACAGCTCAGCTCTGGAAACACCATATATTTT. Translation gives CASSQAGQLSSGNTIYF. V usage is TRBV4-1 and J usage is TRBJ1-3; the D gene is possibly TRBD1 (6 bases). Germline-derived CDR1 and CDR2 are MGHRA and YSYEKL. The CDR3 loop spans 17 amino acids. Trimming cost V 1 base and J 0 bases, with 13 bases left between them.

The CDR3, as DNA: TGCAGTGCTCTCGGAGCTGGTAAAGAAAAACTGTTTTTT. This sequence encodes CSALGAGKEKLFF. The J gene is TRBJ1-4, the V gene TRBV20-1, with D unresolved. Per germline, CDR1 DFQATT and CDR2 SNEGSKA (reference sequence). Trimming left V 5 bases short and J 8 bases short, with 15 bases between. The CDR3 extends over 13 amino acids.

A few counts support this clonotype. The chain joins TRBV5-8 to TRBJ1-2; a possible D gene is TRBD1 (6 bases). Trimming took off 0 bases at V and 1 base at J, with 13 bases between the two ends. This CDR3 has 16 amino acids. In germline, CDR1 is SGHTS, CDR2 YDEGEE. CDR3 DNA: TGTGCCAGCAGCTTGGATCTCGGACAGCTTAACTATGGCTACACCTTC. Translating it yields CASSLDLGQLNYGYTF.

This clonotype was seen ten or more times. J is TRBJ1-1 and V is TRBV5-1, with D unclear. Germline CDR1 SGHRS, CDR2 YFSETQ. Trimming took 4 bases from V and 0 from J, leaving 10 bases between them. CDR3 length equals 14 residues. The DNA of the CDR3 is TGCGCCAGCAGCCTGGACGGAATGAACACTGAAGCTTTCTTT. Protein sequence: CASSLDGMNTEAFF.

This clonotype showed up just a few times. This chain connects TRBV12-3 or TRBV12-4 to TRBJ2-2, with TRBD2 as a possible D gene (6 bases). Trimming pared 1 base from V and 6 bases from J, leaving 15 bases between. This CDR3 spans 16 amino acids. The CDR3, as DNA: TGTGCCAGCAGTTTAGTAGGCGGGGCGGTCGCCGGGGAGCTGTTTTTT. Amino acid sequence: CASSLVGGAVAGELFF.

The rearrangement joins TRBV20-1 to TRBJ2-1, with a weak D call TRBD2 (7 bases). The CDR3 contains 17 residues. V lost 0 bases to trimming and J lost 1 base, with 16 bases between them. Per germline, CDR1 DFQATT and CDR2 SNEGSKA (reference sequence). The CDR3 sequence: CSARDVGGALSYNEQFF. The DNA for the CDR3 is TGCAGTGCTAGAGATGTTGGGGGGGCGCTGTCCTACAATGAGCAGTTCTTC.